These 15 T cell receptor beta chains originate from one sample sequenced in a study of T cell responses to AZD1222 COVID-19 vaccine (dated by TCRdb to about 2021). The time point label of this sample denotes: baseline before first vaccination. Library method: the immunoSEQ multiplex PCR assay. TCRdb obtained this table from immuneACCESS and retained in-frame rearrangements with V and J assigned. These tables miss some clones; where compared with another copy, unresolved V genes account for less than half of the shortfall, and the remainder is unexplained. The sample has more than 150,000 clones on record, 85% to 95% of them singletons. Over 9.5% of the sample belongs to the ten largest clones. The sample consisted of peripheral blood, taken on day 0 of AZD1222 vaccination. The source of these receptors is an adult in good health.

This sequence joins TRBV6-5 and TRBJ1-3, with 7 bases matching TRBD1. In germline, CDR1 is MNHEY, CDR2 SVGAGI. V lost 6 bases and J lost 6; bases outside the gene matches: 8. The CDR3 sequence is 14 residues long. The CDR3 DNA is TGTGCCAGCAGCGTCAGGGGGATCGAAAACACCATATATTTT. Protein sequence: CASSVRGIENTIYF.

The chain couples TRBV4-1 to TRBJ2-3; D unclear. Germline V gives CDR1 MGHRA, CDR2 YSYEKL. The CDR3 has 15 residues. The germline V and J ends were trimmed by 2 bases and 1 base, with 10 bases remaining between them. CDR3: CASSQIGLGTDTQYF. CDR3 sequence (DNA): TGCGCCAGCAGCCAAATTGGTTTGGGCACAGATACGCAGTATTTT.

The rearrangement joins TRBV10-1 to TRBJ1-1, with TRBD1 as a possible D gene (5 bases). The germline V gene has CDR1 WNHNN and CDR2 SYGVQD (reference sequence). V was clipped by 8 bases and J by 1 base, with 11 bases between them. The CDR3 runs 13 residues. CDR3 DNA: TGCGCCAGCTCCGAGGACACGAACACTGAAGCTTTCTTT. It encodes CASSEDTNTEAFF.

This chain uses TRBV28 with TRBJ2-1; 10 nucleotides align to TRBD2. With 5 bases clipped from V and 6 bases from J, the junction kept 7 bases outside the gene matches. The CDR3 runs 15 residues. Germline V gene sequence: CDR1 MDHEN, CDR2 SYDVKM. The CDR3 coding sequence is TGTGCCAGCAGTCTTAGCGGGAGGATCGGCAATGAGCAGTTCTTC. Translated, it gives CASSLSGRIGNEQFF.

Written as DNA, the CDR3 is TGTGCCAGCAGCCATGACCGACCCCAGGGCACTGAAGCTTTCTTT. Its protein is CASSHDRPQGTEAFF. The V gene is TRBV6-5, the J gene TRBJ1-1, with D possibly matching TRBD1 (5 bases). This CDR3 contains 15 residues. Germline CDR1 and CDR2: MNHEY and SVGAGI. Trimming removed 6 bases at V and 4 bases at J, with 18 bases between.

V and J are TRBV21-1 and TRBJ2-1; TRBD1 is the table's D call and was not checked against the DNA. TRBV21-1 is a recognized pseudogene. The CDR3 has 19 residues. CDR3 sequence reads: CASSTTGQPRGPRRNEQFF. CDR3 coding DNA: TGTGCCAGCAGCACTACGGGACAGCCAAGAGGGCCGAGAAGGAATGAGCAGTTCTTC.

The chain employs TRBV18 and TRBJ1-1, with no clear D. The V and J ends lost 2 bases and 0 bases respectively, with 4 bases between them. The germline V gene encodes CDR1 KGHSH and CDR2 LQKENI. This CDR3 has 13 amino acids. The CDR3 bases are TGTGCCAGCTCACCAGGTGTGAACACTGAAGCTTTCTTT. As protein: CASSPGVNTEAFF.

This chain uses TRBV7-2 with TRBJ1-6; the D gene is possibly TRBD1 (5 bases). This CDR3 comprises 17 residues. The germline gives CDR1 SGHTA, CDR2 FQGNSA. Between the trimmed V and J ends, which lost 4 bases and 0 bases, there was a span of 13 bases. The CDR3 region has the DNA TGTGCCAGCAGCTGGGGCCAGGATTACTCCTATAATTCACCCCTCCACTTT. It yields the protein CASSWGQDYSYNSPLHF. The whole variable domain, filled in from reference TRBV7-2 and TRBJ1-6, reads GAGVSQSPSNKVTEKGKDVELRCDPISGHTALYWYRQSLGQGLEFLIYFQGNSAPDKSGLPSDRFSAERTGGSVSTLTIQRTQQEDSAVYLCASSWGQDYSYNSPLHFGNGTRLTVT.

This chain connects TRBV27 to TRBJ1-1; 7 bases are a match to TRBD1. V was pared by 8 bases and J by 0 bases, with 9 bases of the junction left unmatched. The CDR3 sequence is 15 residues long. CDR1 is MNHEY and CDR2 is SMNVEV in the germline V gene (reference sequence). Here the CDR3 reads CASGQRTGMNTEAFF. CDR3 in DNA: TGTGCCAGCGGTCAGAGGACAGGTATGAACACTGAAGCTTTCTTT.

V gene TRBV7-2 combines with J gene TRBJ1-3; D ambiguous. Germline values: CDR1 SGHTA, CDR2 FQGNSA. V lost 7 bases and J lost 0, with 4 bases in between. The CDR3 covers 12 residues. The CDR3 nucleotides are TGTGCCAGCACCAACTCTGGAAACACCATATATTTT. It encodes CASTNSGNTIYF.

The genes are TRBV25-1 and TRBJ1-2; no clear D gene. The CDR3 covers 12 residues. CDR1 is MGHDK and CDR2 is SYGVNS in the germline V gene. V gave up 0 bases and J gave up 4 bases, with 3 bases separating them. The CDR3, as DNA: TGTGCCAGCAGTGAATATGGCTATGGCTACACCTTC. Its translation: CASSEYGYGYTF.

This chain joins TRBV14 and TRBJ1-2, with D possibly being TRBD1 (5 bases). In germline, CDR1 is SGHDN, CDR2 FVKESK. The CDR3 extends over 15 amino acids. The germline V and J ends were trimmed by 0 bases and 5 bases, with 13 bases remaining between them. As DNA, the CDR3 is TGTGCCAGCAGCCAAGATCTGTCGGGGGTTTATGGCTACACCTTC. Encoded protein: CASSQDLSGVYGYTF.

J is TRBJ2-1 and V is TRBV6-2 or TRBV6-3; D may be TRBD1 or TRBD2 (5 bases each). The CDR3 has 15 amino acids. Per the germline V gene, CDR1 is MNHEY and CDR2 is SVGEGT. V gave up 2 bases and J gave up 5 bases, with 13 bases separating them. CDR3 in DNA: TGTGCCAGCAGTTACGAGGGGAGAGTAGACAATGAGCAGTTCTTC. Translating it yields CASSYEGRVDNEQFF.

The chain couples TRBV7-2 to TRBJ2-7, with 10 bases identical to TRBD2. CDR1 is SGHTA, CDR2 FQGNSA, per germline. The V segment lost 5 bases and the J segment 2 bases; nucleotides outside the gene matches: 9. The CDR3 is 16 residues long. CDR3 sequence reads: CASSTLAGGLPYEQYF. The CDR3 bases are TGTGCCAGCAGCACCTTAGCGGGAGGACTACCCTACGAGCAGTACTTC. The full variable domain, with the rest looked up from reference TRBV7-2 and TRBJ2-7, is GAGVSQSPSNKVTEKGKDVELRCDPISGHTALYWYRQSLGQGLEFLIYFQGNSAPDKSGLPSDRFSAERTGGSVSTLTIQRTQQEDSAVYLCASSTLAGGLPYEQYFGPGTRLTVT.

This rearrangement joins TRBV5-4 to TRBJ1-1; TRBD1 agrees at 9 bases. This CDR3 contains 16 residues. V was clipped by 9 bases and J by 0 bases; unmatched bases: 12. CDR1 SGHNT and CDR2 YYREEE come from the germline V gene (reference sequence). The CDR3, as DNA: TGTGCCACCTCCGGACAGGGGTCCAACGTGAACACTGAAGCTTTCTTT. It yields the protein CATSGQGSNVNTEAFF.